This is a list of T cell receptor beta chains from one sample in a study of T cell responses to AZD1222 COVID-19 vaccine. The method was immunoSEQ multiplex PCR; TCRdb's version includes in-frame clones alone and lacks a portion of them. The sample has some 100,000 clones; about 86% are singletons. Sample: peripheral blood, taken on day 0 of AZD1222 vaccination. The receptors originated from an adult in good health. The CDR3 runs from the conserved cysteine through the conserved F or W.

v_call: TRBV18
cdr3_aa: CASSPGESQPQHF

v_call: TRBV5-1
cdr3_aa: CASSGRQGYTGELFF

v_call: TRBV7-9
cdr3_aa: CASSLKTGELFF

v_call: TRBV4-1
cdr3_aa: CASSPLAGAFSYEQYF

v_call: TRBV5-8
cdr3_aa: CASSLVDGNQPQHF

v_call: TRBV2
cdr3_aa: CASSTGFNEQFF

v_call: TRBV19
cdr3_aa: CASSIQGYVLTF

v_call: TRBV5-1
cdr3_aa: CASSLLQGSNEKLFF

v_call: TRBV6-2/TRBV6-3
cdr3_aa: CASSYSENTEAFF

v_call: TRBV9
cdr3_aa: CASSVGGGNQPQHF

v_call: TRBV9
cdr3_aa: CASSVVEGAGGYTF

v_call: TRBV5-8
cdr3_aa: CASSLLGAWGEQFF

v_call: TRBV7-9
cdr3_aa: CASSSGLAGTTDTQYF